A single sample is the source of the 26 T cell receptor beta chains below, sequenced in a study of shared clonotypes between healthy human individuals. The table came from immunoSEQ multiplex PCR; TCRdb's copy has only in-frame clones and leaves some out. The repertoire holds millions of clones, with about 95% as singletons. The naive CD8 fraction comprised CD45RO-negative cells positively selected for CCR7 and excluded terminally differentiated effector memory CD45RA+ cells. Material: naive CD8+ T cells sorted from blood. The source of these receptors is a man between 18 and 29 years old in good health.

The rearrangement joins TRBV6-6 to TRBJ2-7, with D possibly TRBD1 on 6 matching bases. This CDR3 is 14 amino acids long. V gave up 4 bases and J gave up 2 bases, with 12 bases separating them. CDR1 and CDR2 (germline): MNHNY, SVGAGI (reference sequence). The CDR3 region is CASSFNGGPYEQYF. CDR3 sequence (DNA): TGTGCCAGCAGTTTTAATGGGGGCCCCTACGAGCAGTACTTC.

The CDR3 here is CASSPSIGGESYEQYF. CDR3 sequence (DNA): TGCGCCAGCAGCCCTAGTATCGGTGGGGAGTCCTACGAGCAGTACTTC. The gene calls are TRBV4-1 and TRBJ2-7, with a tentative D call TRBD2 (5 bases). This CDR3 has 16 amino acids. V was trimmed by 4 bases and J by 1 base, leaving 17 bases between them. Germline V CDR1 and CDR2: MGHRA, YSYEKL.

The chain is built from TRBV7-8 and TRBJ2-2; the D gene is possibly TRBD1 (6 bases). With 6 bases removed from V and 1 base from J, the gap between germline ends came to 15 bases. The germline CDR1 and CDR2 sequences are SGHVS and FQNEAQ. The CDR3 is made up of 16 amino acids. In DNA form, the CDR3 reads TGTGCCAGCAGGGAATCGGACAGCAAGAACACCGGGGAGCTGTTTTTT. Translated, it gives CASRESDSKNTGELFF.

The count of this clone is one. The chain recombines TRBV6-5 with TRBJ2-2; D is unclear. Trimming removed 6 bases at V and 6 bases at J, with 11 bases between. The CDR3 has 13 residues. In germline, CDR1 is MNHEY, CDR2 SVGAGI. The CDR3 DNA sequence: TGTGCCAGCAGCCCCTTACCCCCCGGGGAGCTGTTTTTT. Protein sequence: CASSPLPPGELFF.

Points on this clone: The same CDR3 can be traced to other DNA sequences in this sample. CDR3 sequence reads: CASRQGSTGELFF. The CDR3, as DNA: TGTGCCAGCAGACAGGGGAGCACCGGGGAGCTGTTTTTT. This chain links TRBV25-1 with TRBJ2-2; 7 nucleotides match TRBD1. In germline, CDR1 is MGHDK, CDR2 SYGVNS. Germline trimming cut 6 bases from V and 4 bases from J; bases unmatched to any gene: 2. The CDR3 totals 13 residues. Combining the CDR3 with reference TRBV25-1 and TRBJ2-2 gives the whole variable domain EADIYQTPRYLVIGTGKKITLECSQTMGHDKMYWYQQDPGMELHLIHYSYGVNSTEKGDLSSESTVSRIRTEHFPLTLESARPSHTSQYLCASRQGSTGELFFGEGSRLTVL.

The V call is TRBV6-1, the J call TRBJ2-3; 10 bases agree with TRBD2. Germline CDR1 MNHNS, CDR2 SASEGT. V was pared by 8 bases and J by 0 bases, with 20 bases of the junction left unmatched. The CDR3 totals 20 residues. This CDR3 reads CASGGFSTVMTSGSTDTQYF. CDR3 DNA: TGTGCCAGCGGTGGATTTTCTACTGTGATGACTAGCGGGAGCACAGATACGCAGTATTTT.

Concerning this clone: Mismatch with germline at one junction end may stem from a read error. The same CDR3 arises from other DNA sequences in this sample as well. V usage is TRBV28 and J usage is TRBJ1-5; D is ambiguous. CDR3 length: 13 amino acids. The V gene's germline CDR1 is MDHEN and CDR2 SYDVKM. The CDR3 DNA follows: TGTGCCAGCAGCTTATATAGCAATCAGCCCCAGCATTTT. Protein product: CASSLYSNQPQHF.

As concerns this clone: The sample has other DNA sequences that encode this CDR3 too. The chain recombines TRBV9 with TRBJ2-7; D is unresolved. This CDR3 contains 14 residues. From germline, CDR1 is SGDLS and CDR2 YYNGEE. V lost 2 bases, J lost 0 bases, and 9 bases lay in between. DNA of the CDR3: TGTGCCAGCAGCGTTGAACAGTCCTCCTACGAGCAGTACTTC. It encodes CASSVEQSSYEQYF.

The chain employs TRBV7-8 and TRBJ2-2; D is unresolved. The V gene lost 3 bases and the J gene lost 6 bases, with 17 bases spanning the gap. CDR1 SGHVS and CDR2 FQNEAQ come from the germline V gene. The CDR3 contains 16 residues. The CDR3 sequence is CASSLDGFDSAGELFF. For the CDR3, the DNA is TGTGCCAGCAGCTTGGACGGGTTCGACTCGGCCGGGGAGCTGTTTTTT.

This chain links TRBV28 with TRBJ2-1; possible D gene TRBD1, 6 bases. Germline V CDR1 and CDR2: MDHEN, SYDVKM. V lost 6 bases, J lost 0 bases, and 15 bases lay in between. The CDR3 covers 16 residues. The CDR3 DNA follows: TGTGCCAGCAGCCCCCACCGGACAGACTCCTACAATGAGCAGTTCTTC. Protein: CASSPHRTDSYNEQFF.

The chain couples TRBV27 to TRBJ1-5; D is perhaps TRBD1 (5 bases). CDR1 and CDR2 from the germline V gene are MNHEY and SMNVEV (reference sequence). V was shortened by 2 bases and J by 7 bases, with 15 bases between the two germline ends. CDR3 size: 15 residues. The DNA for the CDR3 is TGTGCCAGCAGTTTAACGGTCGCGGGGGGACAGCCCCAGCATTTT. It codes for CASSLTVAGGQPQHF.

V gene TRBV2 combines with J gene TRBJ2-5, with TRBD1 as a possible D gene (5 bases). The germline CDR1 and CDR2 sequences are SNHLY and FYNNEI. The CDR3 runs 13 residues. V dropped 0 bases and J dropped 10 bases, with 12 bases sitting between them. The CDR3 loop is CASSEALDSNQYF. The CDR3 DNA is TGTGCCAGCAGTGAAGCGCTTGACAGCAACCAGTACTTC.

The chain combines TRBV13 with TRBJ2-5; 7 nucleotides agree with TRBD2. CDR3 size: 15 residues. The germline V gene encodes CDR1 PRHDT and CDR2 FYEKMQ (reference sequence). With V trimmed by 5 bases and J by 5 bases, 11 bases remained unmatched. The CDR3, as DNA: TGTGCCAGCAGCCTGGGAGGGACCCCGGGGGAGACCCAGTACTTC. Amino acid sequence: CASSLGGTPGETQYF. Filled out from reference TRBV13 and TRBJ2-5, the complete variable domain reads AAGVIQSPRHLIKEKRETATLKCYPIPRHDTVYWYQQGPGQDPQFLISFYEKMQSDKGSIPDRFSAQQFSDYHSELNMSSLELGDSALYFCASSLGGTPGETQYFGPGTRLLVL.

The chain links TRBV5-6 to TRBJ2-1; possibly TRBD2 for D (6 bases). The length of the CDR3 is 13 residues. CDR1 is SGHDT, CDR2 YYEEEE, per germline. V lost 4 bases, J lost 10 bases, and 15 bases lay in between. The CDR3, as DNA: TGTGCCAGCAGCCCAATGGAGGGCCTAGAGCAGTTCTTC. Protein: CASSPMEGLEQFF.

CDR3 loop: CSVEDGQGNPYEQYF. As DNA, the CDR3 is TGCAGCGTTGAAGACGGGCAGGGTAACCCCTACGAGCAGTACTTC. This rearrangement joins TRBV29-1 to TRBJ2-7; a possible D gene is TRBD1 (5 bases). CDR3 length: 15 residues. With 0 bases removed from V and 2 bases from J, the gap between germline ends came to 14 bases. Germline CDR1 and CDR2: SQVTM and ANQGSEA.

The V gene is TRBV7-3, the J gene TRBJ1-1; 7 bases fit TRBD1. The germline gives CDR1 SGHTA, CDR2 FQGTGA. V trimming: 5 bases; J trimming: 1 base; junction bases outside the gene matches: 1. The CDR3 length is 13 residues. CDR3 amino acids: CASSPGGNTEAFF. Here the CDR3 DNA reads TGTGCCAGCAGCCCAGGGGGGAACACTGAAGCTTTCTTT.

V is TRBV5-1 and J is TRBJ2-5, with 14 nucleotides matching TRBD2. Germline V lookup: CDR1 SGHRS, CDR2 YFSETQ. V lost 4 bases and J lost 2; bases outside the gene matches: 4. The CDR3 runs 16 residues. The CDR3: CASSPGLAGAQETQYF. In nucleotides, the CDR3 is TGCGCCAGCAGCCCGGGACTAGCGGGGGCGCAAGAGACCCAGTACTTC.

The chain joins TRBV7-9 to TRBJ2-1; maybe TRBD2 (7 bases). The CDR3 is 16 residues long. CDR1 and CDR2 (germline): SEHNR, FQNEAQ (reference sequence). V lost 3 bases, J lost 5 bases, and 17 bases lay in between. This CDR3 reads CASSFRAGALDNEQFF. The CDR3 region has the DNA TGTGCCAGCAGCTTTCGGGCGGGGGCCCTCGACAATGAGCAGTTCTTC.

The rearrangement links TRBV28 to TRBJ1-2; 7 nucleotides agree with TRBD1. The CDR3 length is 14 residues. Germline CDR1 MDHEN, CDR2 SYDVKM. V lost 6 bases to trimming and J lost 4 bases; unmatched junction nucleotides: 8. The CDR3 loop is CASRLQGTSYGYTF. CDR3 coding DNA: TGTGCCAGCAGACTACAGGGGACCTCCTATGGCTACACCTTC.

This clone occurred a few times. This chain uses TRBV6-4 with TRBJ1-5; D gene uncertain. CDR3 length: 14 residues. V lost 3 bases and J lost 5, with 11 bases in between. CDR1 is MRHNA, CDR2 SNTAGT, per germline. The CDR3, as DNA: TGTGCCAGCAGTGAGACGGACTTTTATCAGCCCCAGCATTTT. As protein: CASSETDFYQPQHF.

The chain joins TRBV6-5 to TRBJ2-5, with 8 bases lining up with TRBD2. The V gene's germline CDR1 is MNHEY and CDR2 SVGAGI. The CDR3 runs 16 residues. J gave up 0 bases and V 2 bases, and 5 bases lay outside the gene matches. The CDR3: CASSYATSVDQETQYF. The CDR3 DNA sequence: TGTGCCAGCAGTTACGCGACTAGCGTTGACCAAGAGACCCAGTACTTC.

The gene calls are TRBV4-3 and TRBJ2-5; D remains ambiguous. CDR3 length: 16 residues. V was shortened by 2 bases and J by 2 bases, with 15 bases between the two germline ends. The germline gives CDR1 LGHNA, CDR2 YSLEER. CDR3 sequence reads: CASSQRSSGPQETQYF. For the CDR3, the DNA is TGCGCCAGCAGCCAAAGGTCGTCAGGCCCTCAAGAGACCCAGTACTTC.

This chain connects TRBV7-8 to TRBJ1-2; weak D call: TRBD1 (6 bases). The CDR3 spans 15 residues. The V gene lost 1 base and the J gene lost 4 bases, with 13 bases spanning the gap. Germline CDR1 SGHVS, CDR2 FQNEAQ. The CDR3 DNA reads TGTGCCAGCAGCTTAGGCAGGGGTGGGAGCTATGGCTACACCTTC. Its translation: CASSLGRGGSYGYTF.

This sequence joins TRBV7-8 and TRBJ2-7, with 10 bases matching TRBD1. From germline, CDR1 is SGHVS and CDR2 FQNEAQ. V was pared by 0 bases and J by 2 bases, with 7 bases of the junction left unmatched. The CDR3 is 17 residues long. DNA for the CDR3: TGTGCCAGCAGCTTAGCGCCGGGCGGGACAGGGGCCTACGAGCAGTACTTC. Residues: CASSLAPGGTGAYEQYF.

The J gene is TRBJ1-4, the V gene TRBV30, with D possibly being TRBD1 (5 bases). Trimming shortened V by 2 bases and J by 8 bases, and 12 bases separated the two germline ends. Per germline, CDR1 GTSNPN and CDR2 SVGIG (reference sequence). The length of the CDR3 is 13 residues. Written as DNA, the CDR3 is TGTGCCTGGAGTAATGTCGGGGGGGAAAAACTGTTTTTT. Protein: CAWSNVGGEKLFF.

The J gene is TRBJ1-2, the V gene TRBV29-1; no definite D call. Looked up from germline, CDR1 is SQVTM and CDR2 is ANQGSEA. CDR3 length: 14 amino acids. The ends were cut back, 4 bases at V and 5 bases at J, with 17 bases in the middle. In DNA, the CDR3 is TGCAGCGTTGTTCTGTCGACGGATGCATATGGCTACACCTTC. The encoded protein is CSVVLSTDAYGYTF.